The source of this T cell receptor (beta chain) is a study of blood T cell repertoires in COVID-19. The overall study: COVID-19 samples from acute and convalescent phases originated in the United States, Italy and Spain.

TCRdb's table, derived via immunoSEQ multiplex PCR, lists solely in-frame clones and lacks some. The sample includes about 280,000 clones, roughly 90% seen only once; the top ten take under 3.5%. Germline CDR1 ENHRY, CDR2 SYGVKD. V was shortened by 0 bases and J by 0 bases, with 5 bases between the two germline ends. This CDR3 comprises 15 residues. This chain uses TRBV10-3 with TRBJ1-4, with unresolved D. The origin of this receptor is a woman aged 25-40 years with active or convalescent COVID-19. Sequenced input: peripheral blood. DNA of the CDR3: TGTGCCATCAGTGAGTCCCATGCAACTAATGAAAAACTGTTTTTT. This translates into CAISESHATNEKLFF.